This paragraph reports one T cell receptor beta chain. The sample originates from a study of blood T cell repertoires in COVID-19. The CDR3 extends over 16 amino acids. Trimming at V came to 7 bases and at J to 3 bases, leaving 12 bases not matched to a gene. The V gene's germline CDR1 is SGHRS and CDR2 YFSETQ. Produced via immunoSEQ multiplex PCR; TCRdb's table is partial and in-frame only. The profile shows about 100,000 clones, over 80% of them singletons. Material: peripheral blood. V and J are TRBV5-1 and TRBJ2-3, with 9 bases identical to TRBD1. The source of this sequence is a woman in her seventies with acute or convalescent COVID-19. The CDR3 DNA follows: TGCGCCAGCGGAAACCCGGACAGGGGTACGACAGATACGCAGTATTTT. Translation: CASGNPDRGTTDTQYF.